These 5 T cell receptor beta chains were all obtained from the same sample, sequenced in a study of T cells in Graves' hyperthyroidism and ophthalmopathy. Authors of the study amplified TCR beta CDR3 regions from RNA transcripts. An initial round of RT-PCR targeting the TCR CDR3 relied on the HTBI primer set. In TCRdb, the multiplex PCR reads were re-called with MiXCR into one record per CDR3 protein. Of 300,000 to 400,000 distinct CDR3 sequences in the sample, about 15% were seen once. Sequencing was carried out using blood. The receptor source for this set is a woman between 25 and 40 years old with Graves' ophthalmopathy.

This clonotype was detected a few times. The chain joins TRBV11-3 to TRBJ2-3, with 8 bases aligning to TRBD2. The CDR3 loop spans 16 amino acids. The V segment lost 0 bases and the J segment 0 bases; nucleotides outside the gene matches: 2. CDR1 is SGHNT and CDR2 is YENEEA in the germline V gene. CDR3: CASSLEAGVSTDTQYF. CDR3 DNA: TGTGCCAGCAGCTTAGAAGCGGGGGTTAGCACAGATACGCAGTATTTT.

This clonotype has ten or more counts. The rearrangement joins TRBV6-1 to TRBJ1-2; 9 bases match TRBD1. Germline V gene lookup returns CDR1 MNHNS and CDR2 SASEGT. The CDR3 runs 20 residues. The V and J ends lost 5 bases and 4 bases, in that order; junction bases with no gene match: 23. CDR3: CASSTGFRQASGTGPYGYTF. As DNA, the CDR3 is TGTGCCAGCAGTACGGGGTTCCGGCAGGCCTCTGGGACAGGGCCCTATGGCTACACCTTC.

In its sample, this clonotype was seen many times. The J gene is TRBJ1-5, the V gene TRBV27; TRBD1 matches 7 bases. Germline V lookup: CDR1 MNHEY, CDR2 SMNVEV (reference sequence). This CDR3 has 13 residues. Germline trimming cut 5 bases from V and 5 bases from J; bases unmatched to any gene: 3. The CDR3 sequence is CASSLQGDQPQHF. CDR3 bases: TGTGCCAGCAGTCTCCAGGGGGATCAGCCCCAGCATTTT.

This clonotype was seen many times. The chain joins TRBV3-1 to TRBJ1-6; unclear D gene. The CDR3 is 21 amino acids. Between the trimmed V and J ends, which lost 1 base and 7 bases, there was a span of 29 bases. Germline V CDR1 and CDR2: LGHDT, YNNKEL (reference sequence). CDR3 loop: CASSQVGKSFGAARRNSPLHF. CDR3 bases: TGTGCCAGCAGCCAAGTAGGAAAATCCTTCGGCGCGGCGCGCAGAAATTCACCCCTCCACTTT.

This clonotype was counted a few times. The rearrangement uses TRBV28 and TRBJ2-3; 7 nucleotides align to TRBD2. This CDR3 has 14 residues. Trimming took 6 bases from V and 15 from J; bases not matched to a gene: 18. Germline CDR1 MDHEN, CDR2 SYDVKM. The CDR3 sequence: CASRGAGTSRIYYF. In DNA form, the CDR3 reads TGTGCCAGCAGGGGAGCGGGGACTTCCCGGATCTACTATTTT.